Listed below are T cell receptor beta chains from one sample, sequenced in a study of spatial heterogeneity in lung cancer. Each CDR3 protein gets one entry after TCRdb re-called the 5' RACE reads with MiXCR. The repertoire consists of 23,000 or so distinct CDR3 sequences, with 7% occurring once and the leading ten covering 13% to 15%. Sequencing used PBMCs, obtained at surgery. The source is a male donor with early-stage non-small cell lung cancer. CDR3s include the opening cysteine and the closing phenylalanine or tryptophan. The order of the fields is D gene, J gene, V gene, clone size, CDR3 DNA, CDR3 protein. A D gene is named only where the DNA matches it firmly. Size is stated for part of the rows, as once, few or many counts, or as a class when the clone is expanded.

d_call: .
j_call: TRBJ2-2
v_call: TRBV19
clone_size: many
cdr3_nt: TGTGCCAGTAGTATAGTACTCTTCACCGGGGAGCTGTTTTTT
cdr3_aa: CASSIVLFTGELFF

d_call: .
j_call: TRBJ1-5
v_call: TRBV24-1
clone_size: many
cdr3_nt: TGTGCCACCTCCCGCGACAGTTCTAGCAATCAGCCCCAGCATTTT
cdr3_aa: CATSRDSSSNQPQHF

d_call: .
j_call: TRBJ2-2
v_call: TRBV12-3/TRBV12-4
clone_size: many
cdr3_nt: TGTGCCAGCAGTCCCCCCTCAAGGACAGAGAACACCGGGGAGCTGTTTTTT
cdr3_aa: CASSPPSRTENTGELFF

d_call: .
j_call: TRBJ2-3
v_call: TRBV20-1
clone_size: many
cdr3_nt: TGCAGTGCTCAACCCGGTTGGGACAGCACAGATACGCAGTATTTT
cdr3_aa: CSAQPGWDSTDTQYF

d_call: TRBD1
j_call: TRBJ1-4
v_call: TRBV2
clone_size: few
cdr3_nt: TGTGCCAGCAGTACCGGGACAGGGGCAACTAATGAAAAACTGTTTTTT
cdr3_aa: CASSTGTGATNEKLFF

d_call: .
j_call: TRBJ2-1
v_call: TRBV27
clone_size: .
cdr3_nt: TGTGCCAGCAGTCCCCTGGTCTCCAGCGGGCGTTCCTACAATGAGCAGTTCTTC
cdr3_aa: CASSPLVSSGRSYNEQFF

d_call: .
j_call: TRBJ1-1
v_call: TRBV5-1
clone_size: many
cdr3_nt: TGCGCCAGCAGCCGGGGGACCGCCCGGGGCACTGAAGCTTTCTTT
cdr3_aa: CASSRGTARGTEAFF

d_call: TRBD1
j_call: TRBJ1-5
v_call: TRBV2
clone_size: many
cdr3_nt: TGTGCCAGCAGTGAAAAAGCCAGGGGGAATCAGCCCCAGCATTTT
cdr3_aa: CASSEKARGNQPQHF

d_call: .
j_call: TRBJ2-7
v_call: TRBV20-1
clone_size: few
cdr3_nt: TGCAGTGCTAGAGGACATCCCGGCGGCGAGCAGTACTTC
cdr3_aa: CSARGHPGGEQYF

d_call: TRBD2
j_call: TRBJ2-1
v_call: TRBV2
clone_size: few
cdr3_nt: TGTGCCAGCATCGGACTAGCATTCAATGAGCAGTTCTTC
cdr3_aa: CASIGLAFNEQFF

d_call: .
j_call: TRBJ2-3
v_call: TRBV6-4
clone_size: many
cdr3_nt: TGTGCCACCGGAGAAGGGGGGAACACAGATACGCAGTATTTT
cdr3_aa: CATGEGGNTDTQYF

d_call: .
j_call: TRBJ2-5
v_call: TRBV12-3/TRBV12-4
clone_size: few
cdr3_nt: TGTGCCAGCAGTTTAAGCGCCTGGTCTAGCAGAGAGACCCAGTACTTC
cdr3_aa: CASSLSAWSSRETQYF

d_call: .
j_call: TRBJ2-2
v_call: TRBV6-6
clone_size: .
cdr3_nt: TGTGCCAGCACCCCGCAGTTGTCTAGGCATTCCGGGGAGCTGTTTTTT
cdr3_aa: CASTPQLSRHSGELFF

d_call: TRBD2
j_call: TRBJ2-1
v_call: TRBV3-1
clone_size: many
cdr3_nt: TGTGCCAGCAGCCGCCTAGCGGGAGGGAGCTCCTACAATGAGCAGTTCTTC
cdr3_aa: CASSRLAGGSSYNEQFF

d_call: .
j_call: TRBJ2-2
v_call: TRBV29-1
clone_size: .
cdr3_nt: TGCAGCGTGCGGGACAGCTGGAACACCGGGGAGCTGTTTTTT
cdr3_aa: CSVRDSWNTGELFF

d_call: TRBD1
j_call: TRBJ1-4
v_call: TRBV28
clone_size: few
cdr3_nt: TGTGCCAGCTCGTTGGACAGGGGTGAAAAACTGTTTTTT
cdr3_aa: CASSLDRGEKLFF

d_call: .
j_call: TRBJ2-5
v_call: TRBV6-2/TRBV6-3
clone_size: many
cdr3_nt: TGTGCCAGCAGTTTACGTTTTCAGGAGACCCAGTACTTC
cdr3_aa: CASSLRFQETQYF

d_call: .
j_call: TRBJ2-5
v_call: TRBV7-2
clone_size: few
cdr3_nt: TGTGCCAGCAGCTTAGGAGGAGGGGGAGGTCACGAGACCCAGTACTTC
cdr3_aa: CASSLGGGGGHETQYF

d_call: .
j_call: TRBJ1-2
v_call: TRBV27
clone_size: .
cdr3_nt: TGTGCCAGCAGTTTTACCGGGAGGACTAACTATGGCTACACCTTC
cdr3_aa: CASSFTGRTNYGYTF

d_call: .
j_call: TRBJ1-1
v_call: TRBV2
clone_size: many
cdr3_nt: TGTGCCAACCGGAGGGACGTGAACACTGAAGCTTTCTTT
cdr3_aa: CANRRDVNTEAFF

d_call: .
j_call: TRBJ2-7
v_call: TRBV20-1
clone_size: many
cdr3_nt: TGCAGTGCTAGTCGGGCCAGGCGCTCCTACGAGCAGTACTTC
cdr3_aa: CSASRARRSYEQYF

d_call: TRBD2
j_call: TRBJ2-5
v_call: TRBV11-3
clone_size: .
cdr3_nt: TGTGCCAGCAGCTTAAGTCGGGCGGGGGGCAAAGAGACCCAGTACTTC
cdr3_aa: CASSLSRAGGKETQYF

d_call: .
j_call: TRBJ1-5
v_call: TRBV20-1
clone_size: many
cdr3_nt: TGCAGTGCTAGGGGTCTCGGCACGGGCAATCAGCCCCAGCATTTT
cdr3_aa: CSARGLGTGNQPQHF

d_call: TRBD1
j_call: TRBJ1-1
v_call: TRBV20-1
clone_size: many
cdr3_nt: TGCAGTGCCATGGACAGGGACAACACTGAAGCTTTCTTT
cdr3_aa: CSAMDRDNTEAFF

d_call: .
j_call: TRBJ1-6
v_call: TRBV6-6
clone_size: medium-sized
cdr3_nt: TGTGCCAGCAGCAAGGGAGGGGGAATTTCACCCCTCCACTTT
cdr3_aa: CASSKGGGISPLHF

d_call: .
j_call: TRBJ2-3
v_call: TRBV9
clone_size: many
cdr3_nt: TGTGCCAGCAGCGTAGCAAGTAGCGGTACGCAGTATTTT
cdr3_aa: CASSVASSGTQYF

d_call: .
j_call: TRBJ2-2
v_call: TRBV10-3
clone_size: many
cdr3_nt: TGTGCCATCAGTGCCTCAGTGAACACCGGGGAGCTGTTTTTT
cdr3_aa: CAISASVNTGELFF

d_call: TRBD1
j_call: TRBJ2-4
v_call: TRBV3-1
clone_size: medium-sized
cdr3_nt: TGTGCCAGCAGCCACACCGACAGGGCGGACAAAAACATTCAGTACTTC
cdr3_aa: CASSHTDRADKNIQYF

d_call: .
j_call: TRBJ1-5
v_call: TRBV5-1
clone_size: .
cdr3_nt: TGCGCCAGCAGCTTGGTCCCCGGGGGCAATCAGCCCCAGCATTTT
cdr3_aa: CASSLVPGGNQPQHF

d_call: TRBD1
j_call: TRBJ2-2
v_call: TRBV6-1
clone_size: many
cdr3_nt: TGTGCCAGCAGTCCCCGACAGGGTAACACCGGGGAGCTGTTTTTT
cdr3_aa: CASSPRQGNTGELFF

d_call: TRBD1
j_call: TRBJ1-1
v_call: TRBV28
clone_size: medium-sized
cdr3_nt: TGTGCCAGCAGTTTATACGGGACAGGGGTCGGGGCTTTCTTT
cdr3_aa: CASSLYGTGVGAFF

d_call: TRBD2
j_call: TRBJ2-3
v_call: TRBV7-2
clone_size: .
cdr3_nt: TGTGCCAGCAGCTTAGTAGCGGGGTTCTCCGATACGCAGTATTTT
cdr3_aa: CASSLVAGFSDTQYF

d_call: .
j_call: TRBJ1-1
v_call: TRBV18
clone_size: many
cdr3_nt: TGTGCGAGCCGGGGAGGGCCCTACACTGAAGCTTTCTTT
cdr3_aa: CASRGGPYTEAFF

d_call: TRBD1
j_call: TRBJ2-2
v_call: TRBV6-5
clone_size: many
cdr3_nt: TGTGCCAGCAGTTACTCACAGGGGGCCGGGGAGCTGTTTTTT
cdr3_aa: CASSYSQGAGELFF

d_call: TRBD2
j_call: TRBJ2-3
v_call: TRBV2
clone_size: medium-sized
cdr3_nt: TGTGCCAGCAATCGAGCGGGAGTTACAGATACGCAGTATTTT
cdr3_aa: CASNRAGVTDTQYF

d_call: .
j_call: TRBJ1-1
v_call: TRBV5-1
clone_size: many
cdr3_nt: TGCGCCAGCAGCTTGAACGGTATGATGACTGAAGCTTTCTTT
cdr3_aa: CASSLNGMMTEAFF

d_call: .
j_call: TRBJ2-6
v_call: TRBV7-6
clone_size: .
cdr3_nt: TGTGCCAGCAGCTTGAACCCTTCTGGGGCCAACGTCCTGACTTTC
cdr3_aa: CASSLNPSGANVLTF

d_call: .
j_call: TRBJ1-6
v_call: TRBV20-1
clone_size: many
cdr3_nt: TGCAGTGCTAGAGATATAGGGGGAAATTCACCCCTCCACTTT
cdr3_aa: CSARDIGGNSPLHF

d_call: .
j_call: TRBJ2-3
v_call: TRBV12-3/TRBV12-4
clone_size: few
cdr3_nt: TGTGCCAGCGGCCTTACAGATACGCAGTATTTT
cdr3_aa: CASGLTDTQYF

d_call: .
j_call: TRBJ2-5
v_call: TRBV20-1
clone_size: many
cdr3_nt: TGCAGTGCTAGAGATTGGGCGAGGGAGGAGACCCAGTACTTC
cdr3_aa: CSARDWAREETQYF

d_call: .
j_call: TRBJ1-3
v_call: TRBV5-1
clone_size: few
cdr3_nt: TGCGCCAGCAGCGAAGACGGTAACACCATATATTTT
cdr3_aa: CASSEDGNTIYF